Each of the 10 T cell receptor beta chains below was sequenced from the same sample in a study of blood T cell repertoires in COVID-19. Profiled with immunoSEQ multiplex PCR; TCRdb holds only in-frame clones, not every one. Of roughly 250,000 clones listed, approximately 90% are singletons. Sequenced sample: peripheral blood. The receptors come from a woman aged 40 to 50 who had recovered from COVID-19.

This chain's CDR3 is CASSVGSSTYEQYF. DNA for the CDR3: TGTGCCAGCAGCGTAGGGTCCTCTACCTACGAGCAGTACTTC. The chain combines TRBV9 with TRBJ2-7; D gene unclear. The V gene lost 0 bases and the J gene lost 2 bases, with 9 bases spanning the gap. There are 14 residues in the CDR3. Germline lookup yields CDR1 SGDLS and CDR2 YYNGEE.

The rearrangement joins TRBV11-2 to TRBJ1-4, with D perhaps matching TRBD1 (6 bases). The length of the CDR3 is 16 residues. The germline V gene has CDR1 SGHAT and CDR2 FQNNGV. The V gene lost 2 bases and the J gene lost 8 bases, with 18 bases spanning the gap. The CDR3 DNA is TGTGCCAGCAGCTTAACCAGACAGGCCCCGGGGGAAAAACTGTTTTTT. Translated: CASSLTRQAPGEKLFF.

This chain joins TRBV5-8 and TRBJ2-7; D is possibly TRBD2 (6 bases). The CDR3 covers 14 residues. Germline CDR1 is SGHTS and CDR2 is YDEGEE. Trimming pared 4 bases from V and 6 bases from J, leaving 17 bases between. CDR3 in amino acids: CASSPGTWRGEQYV. DNA of the CDR3: TGTGCCAGCAGCCCCGGGACCTGGCGGGGCGAGCAGTACGTC.

This chain connects TRBV15 to TRBJ1-5; D gene ambiguous. V was pared by 6 bases and J by 6 bases, with 9 bases between. Germline assignment: CDR1 LNHNV and CDR2 YYDKDF (reference sequence). The CDR3 sequence is 12 residues long. CDR3 DNA sequence: TGTGCCACCAGGAGGGAGGGTCAGCCCCAGCATTTT. Translating gives CATRREGQPQHF.

V usage is TRBV19 and J usage is TRBJ1-1; 9 bases match TRBD1. The V gene's germline CDR1 is LNHDA and CDR2 SQIVND (reference sequence). CDR3 length: 13 residues. The V gene end was trimmed by 6 bases and the J gene end by 5 bases; junction bases not matched to a gene: 4. Here the CDR3 DNA reads TGTGCCAGTAGGGGGACAGGGAGGACTGAAGCTTTCTTT. It yields the protein CASRGTGRTEAFF. The variable domain in full, completed from reference TRBV19 and TRBJ1-1, reads DGGITQSPKYLFRKEGQNVTLSCEQNLNHDAMYWYRQDPGQGLRLIYYSQIVNDFQKGDIAEGYSVSREKKESFPLTVTSAQKNPTAFYLCASRGTGRTEAFFGQGTRLTVV.

The chain has TRBV6-5 and TRBJ1-5, with TRBD1 as a possible D gene (5 bases). The CDR3 totals 14 residues. CDR1 is MNHEY, CDR2 SVGAGI, per germline. Trimming pared 10 bases from V and 1 base from J, leaving 14 bases between. Here the CDR3 reads CATGGGRSNQPQHF. DNA of the CDR3: TGTGCCACCGGGGGGGGAAGGAGCAATCAGCCCCAGCATTTT.

This chain joins TRBV5-1 and TRBJ1-1, with D perhaps TRBD1 (5 bases). Germline V gene lookup returns CDR1 SGHRS and CDR2 YFSETQ. The V gene lost 4 bases and the J gene lost 1 base, with 8 bases spanning the gap. This CDR3 region has 13 residues. The CDR3 region is CASSQDRNTEAFF. The CDR3, as DNA: TGCGCCAGCAGCCAAGACAGGAACACTGAAGCTTTCTTT.

This sequence joins TRBV27 and TRBJ2-3, with TRBD2 matching over 11 bases. This CDR3 spans 16 amino acids. CDR1 is MNHEY, CDR2 SMNVEV, per germline (reference sequence). V shed 4 bases, J shed 5 bases, and the junction held 8 bases outside the gene matches. Here the CDR3 reads CASSSRLAGFVDTQYF. CDR3 bases: TGTGCCAGCAGTTCGCGACTAGCGGGATTTGTAGATACGCAGTATTTT.

For the CDR3, the DNA is TGTGCCAGTAGTGGCGGGCCCGAAGCTTTCTTT. Its protein is CASSGGPEAFF. The chain employs TRBV19 and TRBJ1-1; D ambiguous. Germline V gene sequence: CDR1 LNHDA, CDR2 SQIVND (reference sequence). Trimming took off 5 bases at V and 8 bases at J, with 9 bases between the two ends. The CDR3 runs 11 residues. The full variable domain, rest sourced from reference TRBV19 and TRBJ1-1, is DGGITQSPKYLFRKEGQNVTLSCEQNLNHDAMYWYRQDPGQGLRLIYYSQIVNDFQKGDIAEGYSVSREKKESFPLTVTSAQKNPTAFYLCASSGGPEAFFGQGTRLTVV.

The chain combines TRBV25-1 with TRBJ1-5, with a weak D call TRBD1 (5 bases). CDR3 size: 13 residues. Looked up from germline, CDR1 is MGHDK and CDR2 is SYGVNS. V was trimmed by 3 bases and J by 9 bases, leaving 12 bases between them. The CDR3 region has the DNA TGTGCCAGCAGTGAGGGGCCCAGCCGGCCCCAGCATTTT. Residues: CASSEGPSRPQHF. Using reference TRBV25-1 and TRBJ1-5 for the parts outside the CDR3, the full variable domain is EADIYQTPRYLVIGTGKKITLECSQTMGHDKMYWYQQDPGMELHLIHYSYGVNSTEKGDLSSESTVSRIRTEHFPLTLESARPSHTSQYLCASSEGPSRPQHFGDGTRLSIL.